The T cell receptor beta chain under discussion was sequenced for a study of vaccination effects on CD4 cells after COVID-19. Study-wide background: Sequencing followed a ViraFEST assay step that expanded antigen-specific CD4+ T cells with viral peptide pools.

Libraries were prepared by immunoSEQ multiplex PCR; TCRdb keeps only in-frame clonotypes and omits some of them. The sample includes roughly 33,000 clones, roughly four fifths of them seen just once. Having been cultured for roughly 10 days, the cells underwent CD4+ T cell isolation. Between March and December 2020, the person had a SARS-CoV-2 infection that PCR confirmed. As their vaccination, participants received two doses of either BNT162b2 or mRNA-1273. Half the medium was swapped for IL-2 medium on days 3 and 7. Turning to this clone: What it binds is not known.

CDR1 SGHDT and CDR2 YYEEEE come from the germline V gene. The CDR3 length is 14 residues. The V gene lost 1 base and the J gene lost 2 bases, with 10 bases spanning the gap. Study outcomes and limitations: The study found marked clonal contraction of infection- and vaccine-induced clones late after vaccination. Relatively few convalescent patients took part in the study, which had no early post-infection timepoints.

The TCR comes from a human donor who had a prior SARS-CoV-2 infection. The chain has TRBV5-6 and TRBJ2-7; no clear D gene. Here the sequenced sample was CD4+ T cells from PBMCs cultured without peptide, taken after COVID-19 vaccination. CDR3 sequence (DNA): TGTGCCAGCAGCTTGATAAATCTCCCCTACGAGCAGTACTTC. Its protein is CASSLINLPYEQYF.